Shown below are 29 T cell receptor beta chains from a single sample sequenced in a study of CD8 T cells in ankylosing spondylitis. TCRdb re-called the 5' RACE reads through MiXCR, storing one row per CDR3 protein. The sample records around 340,000 distinct CDR3 sequences, about 15% being singletons. The sample consisted of blood, either unsorted or a sorted T cell fraction (not recorded which). These receptors originate from a male donor with ankylosing spondylitis or in good health (not recorded which).

In its sample, this clonotype was seen many times. The chain links TRBV3-1 to TRBJ2-7; D is tentatively TRBD1 or TRBD2 (5 bases each). Trimming removed 4 bases at V and 2 bases at J, with 12 bases between. Germline assignment: CDR1 LGHDT and CDR2 YNNKEL (reference sequence). This CDR3 is 14 amino acids long. CDR3 DNA sequence: TGTGCCAGCAGCCGAGGGGTCAGCACCTACGAGCAGTACTTC. Its translation is CASSRGVSTYEQYF.

This chain uses TRBV5-1 with TRBJ2-5, with unresolved D. CDR3 length: 14 residues. Germline CDR1 and CDR2: SGHRS and YFSETQ. The ends were cut back, 0 bases at V and 5 bases at J, with 11 bases in the middle. The CDR3 loop is CASSLAWEGETQYF. The CDR3 DNA reads TGCGCCAGCAGCTTGGCCTGGGAAGGGGAGACCCAGTACTTC. Drawing the rest from reference TRBV5-1 and TRBJ2-5, the complete variable domain is KAGVTQTPRYLIKTRGQQVTLSCSPISGHRSVSWYQQTPGQGLQFLFEYFSETQRNKGNFPGRFSGRQFSNSRSEMNVSTLELGDSALYLCASSLAWEGETQYFGPGTRLLVL.

The chain uses TRBV20-1 and TRBJ1-1; 7 nucleotides agree with TRBD1. With 3 bases clipped from V and 1 base from J, the junction kept 2 bases outside the gene matches. The CDR3 extends over 13 amino acids. Germline V gives CDR1 DFQATT, CDR2 SNEGSKA (reference sequence). The CDR3 coding sequence is TGCAGTGCTAGGAAGGGGGCGAACACTGAAGCTTTCTTT. Protein product: CSARKGANTEAFF.

The CDR3 protein is CASSTGRLNTEAFF. The DNA of the CDR3 is TGTGCCAGCAGTACGGGACGGTTGAACACTGAAGCTTTCTTT. The chain has TRBV12-3 or TRBV12-4 and TRBJ1-1; D possibly corresponds to TRBD1 (5 bases). With 5 bases removed from V and 0 bases from J, the gap between germline ends came to 10 bases. This CDR3 spans 14 amino acids.

This clonotype was seen ten or more times. The chain carries TRBV5-1 and TRBJ2-3; 9 bases align to TRBD2. In germline, CDR1 is SGHRS, CDR2 YFSETQ. V lost 0 bases, J lost 3 bases, and 8 bases stayed unmatched. CDR3 length: 17 residues. The CDR3 reads CASSLDGLAGSTDTQYF. CDR3 sequence (DNA): TGCGCCAGCAGCTTGGACGGCCTAGCGGGAAGTACAGATACGCAGTATTTT.

The chain recombines TRBV28 with TRBJ1-2; TRBD1 might be the D (6 bases). The V gene lost 8 bases and the J gene lost 2 bases, with 12 bases spanning the gap. CDR1 is MDHEN, CDR2 SYDVKM, per germline. CDR3 length equals 13 residues. CDR3 sequence reads: CASRRDINYGYTF. The CDR3 DNA reads as TGTGCCAGCCGCAGGGACATAAACTATGGCTACACCTTC.

This clonotype has a handful of counts. V and J are TRBV5-1 and TRBJ2-2; D is ambiguous. Deletions cut 3 bases from V and 4 bases from J, with 7 bases between. This CDR3 has 13 amino acids. Germline lookup yields CDR1 SGHRS and CDR2 YFSETQ. The DNA of the CDR3 is TGCGCCAGCAGCTCGGAGAGCACCGGGGAGCTGTTTTTT. Residues: CASSSESTGELFF.

This clonotype was counted only a few times. The rearrangement uses TRBV9 and TRBJ2-3; 7 bases map to TRBD1. V shed 8 bases and J 0 bases; nucleotides not matched to a gene: 6. This CDR3 spans 14 amino acids. From germline, CDR1 is SGDLS and CDR2 YYNGEE. CDR3 region: CASTPGQSTDTQYF. CDR3 DNA: TGTGCCAGTACACCGGGACAGAGCACAGATACGCAGTATTTT.

This clonotype was detected ten times or more. This rearrangement joins TRBV5-1 to TRBJ1-1; 9 bases are shared with TRBD1. In germline, CDR1 is SGHRS, CDR2 YFSETQ. J was trimmed by 1 base and V by 2 bases; bases with no gene match: 3. CDR3 size: 15 residues. The CDR3 is CASSLQGAANTEAFF. The CDR3 coding sequence is TGCGCCAGCAGCTTACAGGGGGCCGCGAACACTGAAGCTTTCTTT.

The rearrangement links TRBV5-4 to TRBJ2-2; 7 bases fit TRBD1. CDR1 and CDR2 (germline): SGHNT, YYREEE (reference sequence). The CDR3 consists of 15 residues. V shed 4 bases and J 5 bases; nucleotides not matched to a gene: 8. The CDR3 is CASSGQDLRTGELFF. The CDR3 region has the DNA TGTGCCAGCAGCGGACAGGACCTGAGGACCGGGGAGCTGTTTTTT.

The rearrangement links TRBV15 to TRBJ2-4, with 7 bases that match TRBD2. Per the germline V gene, CDR1 is LNHNV and CDR2 is YYDKDF (reference sequence). J was trimmed by 5 bases and V by 3 bases; bases with no gene match: 19. This CDR3 comprises 19 residues. The CDR3 DNA reads as TGTGCCACCAGCAGCGACCGGGACTACCCAGGGAAATACGAAAACATTCAGTACTTC. Translation gives CATSSDRDYPGKYENIQYF.

The chain carries TRBV12-3 or TRBV12-4 and TRBJ2-5, with TRBD2 as a possible D gene (7 bases). The CDR3 spans 14 residues. Deletions cut 5 bases from V and 7 bases from J, with 17 bases between. The CDR3 nucleotides are TGTGCCAGCAGTCCAGGGGTTAGGGAGGGGACCCAGTACTTC. Amino acids: CASSPGVREGTQYF.

This chain uses TRBV7-9 with TRBJ2-7; D may be TRBD1 (6 bases). V lost 5 bases and J lost 3, with 17 bases in between. CDR3 length: 15 amino acids. The V gene's germline CDR1 is SEHNR and CDR2 FQNEAQ (reference sequence). CDR3 nucleotides: TGTGCCAGCAGCATCTACCATCGGGACAACTACGAGCAGTACTTC. The encoded protein is CASSIYHRDNYEQYF.

The rearrangement links TRBV3-1 to TRBJ2-2; tentatively, D is TRBD2 (6 bases). Germline CDR1 and CDR2: LGHDT and YNNKEL (reference sequence). Trimming shortened V by 8 bases and J by 7 bases, and 23 bases separated the two germline ends. This CDR3 spans 16 amino acids. CDR3 region: CASHRAGTQGGGELFF. The CDR3 bases are TGTGCCAGCCACCGCGCCGGGACTCAGGGTGGCGGGGAGCTGTTTTTT.

The chain carries TRBV5-1 and TRBJ2-1; a weak D match, TRBD2 (6 bases). The V gene's germline CDR1 is SGHRS and CDR2 YFSETQ. The CDR3 contains 14 residues. V lost 3 bases and J 2 bases, leaving 9 bases between the germline ends. Here the CDR3 reads CASSYGGAYNEQFF. DNA for the CDR3: TGCGCCAGCAGCTACGGCGGGGCCTACAATGAGCAGTTCTTC.

This clonotype came up a few times. This chain uses TRBV3-1 with TRBJ2-3; D uncertain. The CDR3 totals 16 residues. Per germline, CDR1 LGHDT and CDR2 YNNKEL (reference sequence). The V end was cut by 1 base, the J end by 0 bases, with 11 bases between. CDR3 DNA: TGTGCCAGCAGCCAAGTCCCCTTGGGGAGCACAGATACGCAGTATTTT. Protein product: CASSQVPLGSTDTQYF.

The rearrangement links TRBV5-1 to TRBJ1-4, with 8 bases aligning to TRBD1. Germline loops: CDR1 SGHRS, CDR2 YFSETQ. V lost 5 bases and J lost 0; bases outside the gene matches: 0. CDR3 length equals 14 residues. The CDR3 bases are TGCGCCAGCAGACAGGGGGCAACTAATGAAAAACTGTTTTTT. Translation: CASRQGATNEKLFF.

This clonotype occurred a few times. The chain recombines TRBV5-5 with TRBJ1-1, with 9 positions matching TRBD1. The trim removed 2 bases at V and 1 base at J, leaving 3 bases unmatched. This CDR3 has 15 amino acids. In germline, CDR1 is SGHKS, CDR2 YYEKEE (reference sequence). The CDR3, as DNA: TGTGCCAGCAGCTTTTGGACAGGGGAGAACACTGAAGCTTTCTTT. Its translation: CASSFWTGENTEAFF.

This chain links TRBV5-1 with TRBJ1-6; D remains ambiguous. Germline V gene sequence: CDR1 SGHRS, CDR2 YFSETQ. The CDR3 loop spans 16 amino acids. The ends were cut back, 0 bases at V and 4 bases at J, with 11 bases in the middle. The CDR3 loop is CASSLAGQNYNSPLHF. For the CDR3, the DNA is TGCGCCAGCAGCTTGGCCGGGCAGAATTATAATTCACCCCTCCACTTT.

In its sample, this clonotype was seen a few times. This chain joins TRBV5-1 and TRBJ2-7; 9 positions agree with TRBD1. CDR1 and CDR2 (germline): SGHRS, YFSETQ. The CDR3 covers 14 residues. Trimming took 4 bases from V and 5 from J; bases not matched to a gene: 7. The CDR3 protein is CASSPGTGFNEQYF. The CDR3 DNA reads as TGCGCCAGCAGCCCCGGGACAGGGTTTAACGAGCAGTACTTC.

This clonotype was seen a few times. The chain couples TRBV6-2 or TRBV6-3 to TRBJ2-1; D remains ambiguous. V dropped 4 bases and J dropped 0 bases, with 13 bases sitting between them. The CDR3 is 16 amino acids. Germline V gives CDR1 MNHEY, CDR2 SVGEGT. The CDR3 loop is CASSSPASSSYNEQFF. DNA for the CDR3: TGTGCCAGCAGTTCGCCGGCTTCCAGCTCCTACAATGAGCAGTTCTTC.

The V gene is TRBV10-3, the J gene TRBJ2-5; 7 nucleotides match TRBD2. Germline V gene lookup returns CDR1 ENHRY and CDR2 SYGVKD. The CDR3 sequence is 13 residues long. V lost 10 bases to trimming and J lost 4 bases; unmatched junction nucleotides: 9. The CDR3 DNA follows: TGTGCCACACTAGGGACTAAAGGAGAGACCCAGTACTTC. This translates into CATLGTKGETQYF.

The chain uses TRBV12-3 or TRBV12-4 and TRBJ1-2; 7 bases are a match to TRBD1. With 3 bases clipped from V and 6 bases from J, the junction kept 7 bases outside the gene matches. The CDR3 is 14 amino acids. The CDR3 spells CASSFHRGWNGYTF. In nucleotides, the CDR3 is TGTGCCAGCAGTTTCCACAGGGGTTGGAATGGCTACACCTTC.

The table lists this clonotype with a few counts. J is TRBJ2-7 and V is TRBV4-2; TRBD2 might be the D (5 bases). This CDR3 is built from 15 residues. The V and J ends lost 2 bases and 2 bases respectively, with 13 bases between them. The germline CDR1 and CDR2 sequences are LGHNA and YNFKEQ. CDR3 bases: TGTGCCAGCAGCCAACGGGAAGGCGGACCCTACGAGCAGTACTTC. Protein sequence: CASSQREGGPYEQYF.

The chain employs TRBV12-3 or TRBV12-4 and TRBJ2-3, with 8 nucleotides matching TRBD2. This CDR3 is built from 15 residues. The junction had 9 bases not matched to a gene; V was cut back by 8 bases and J by 2 bases. This CDR3 reads CASGTGTRYTDTQYF. CDR3 bases: TGTGCCAGCGGTACCGGGACTAGATACACAGATACGCAGTATTTT.

This clonotype was detected ten times or more. The chain employs TRBV5-1 and TRBJ2-3; a possible D gene is TRBD2 (6 bases). With 2 bases removed from V and 11 bases from J, the gap between germline ends came to 15 bases. Germline V lookup: CDR1 SGHRS, CDR2 YFSETQ. There are 13 residues in the CDR3. This chain's CDR3 is CASSLSAGGEQYF. The CDR3 nucleotides read TGCGCCAGCAGCTTATCCGCCGGGGGTGAGCAGTATTTT.

The table lists this clonotype with many counts. As DNA, the CDR3 is TGCAGCGTTGAGGAAAACGGAGGTGGCTACACCTTC. Translation gives CSVEENGGGYTF. The chain has TRBV29-1 and TRBJ1-2; no clear D gene. The CDR3 sequence is 12 residues long. V gave up 3 bases and J gave up 7 bases, with 12 bases separating them. Germline CDR1 is SQVTM and CDR2 is ANQGSEA. Looking up the rest from reference TRBV29-1 and TRBJ1-2 gives the full variable domain: SAVISQKPSRDICQRGTSLTIQCQVDSQVTMMFWYRQQPGQSLTLIATANQGSEATYESGFVIDKFPISRPNLTFSTLTVSNMSPEDSSIYLCSVEENGGGYTFGSGTRLTVV.

The chain joins TRBV29-1 to TRBJ2-5; D possibly corresponds to TRBD2 (5 bases). In germline, CDR1 is SQVTM, CDR2 ANQGSEA. The CDR3 is made up of 15 amino acids. V lost 7 bases and J lost 0, with 18 bases in between. The CDR3 sequence: CSAEGLRTYQETQYF. The CDR3 DNA reads as TGCAGCGCCGAGGGCTTAAGGACGTACCAAGAGACCCAGTACTTC.

The chain joins TRBV3-1 to TRBJ2-4; a weak D match, TRBD2 (6 bases). CDR3 length: 15 residues. The ends were cut back, 4 bases at V and 2 bases at J, with 12 bases in the middle. The germline gives CDR1 LGHDT, CDR2 YNNKEL (reference sequence). CDR3 sequence: CASSPTSNTKNIQYF. CDR3 in DNA: TGTGCCAGCAGCCCGACTAGTAACACCAAAAACATTCAGTACTTC. The whole variable domain, filled in from reference TRBV3-1 and TRBJ2-4, reads DTAVSQTPKYLVTQMGNDKSIKCEQNLGHDTMYWYKQDSKKFLKIMFSYNNKELIINETVPNRFSPKSPDKAHLNLHINSLELGDSAVYFCASSPTSNTKNIQYFGAGTRLSVL.